One and the same sample provided the 10 T cell receptor beta chains below, sequenced in a study of cytomegalovirus exposure and HLA in healthy donors. PCR primers comprised 60 Vbeta and 13 Jbeta primers. Produced via immunoSEQ multiplex PCR; TCRdb's table is partial and in-frame only. The data hold around 110,000 clones, with approximately 72% observed a single time. The sequenced sample consisted of PBMCs. The source of these receptors is a man aged 18 to 29 in good health and CMV-seronegative.

The sample holds a few counts of this clone. The rearrangement joins TRBV19 to TRBJ2-5; TRBD2 aligns across 7 bases. Per germline, CDR1 LNHDA and CDR2 SQIVND (reference sequence). With 4 bases clipped from V and 5 bases from J, the junction kept 4 bases outside the gene matches. The CDR3 loop spans 13 amino acids. CDR3 sequence reads: CASSSGTIETQYF. Written as DNA, the CDR3 is TGTGCCAGTAGTAGCGGGACTATCGAGACCCAGTACTTC.

This clone appeared once. The gene calls are TRBV5-1 and TRBJ2-7, with no clear D. The CDR3 contains 12 residues. The germline V gene encodes CDR1 SGHRS and CDR2 YFSETQ. V was pared by 4 bases and J by 6 bases, with 11 bases between. The CDR3 protein is CASSLPSLEQYF. The DNA for the CDR3 is TGCGCCAGCAGCCTGCCTAGTCTCGAGCAGTACTTC. Filled out from reference TRBV5-1 and TRBJ2-7, the complete variable domain reads KAGVTQTPRYLIKTRGQQVTLSCSPISGHRSVSWYQQTPGQGLQFLFEYFSETQRNKGNFPGRFSGRQFSNSRSEMNVSTLELGDSALYLCASSLPSLEQYFGPGTRLTVT.

This clone has more than one count but fewer than ten. This chain links TRBV29-1 with TRBJ2-3; D is perhaps TRBD1 (6 bases). The CDR3 is 14 residues long. V shed 5 bases and J shed 1 base, with 13 bases lying between them. The germline CDR1 and CDR2 sequences are SQVTM and ANQGSEA. CDR3 DNA: TGCAGCGTTAATCTGGGGGCTGGCACAGATACGCAGTATTTT. Its translation is CSVNLGAGTDTQYF.

The chain links TRBV28 to TRBJ1-4; D not resolved. The ends were cut back, 8 bases at V and 0 bases at J, with 10 bases in the middle. Germline V gene data show CDR1 as MDHEN and CDR2 as SYDVKM. The CDR3 extends over 14 amino acids. CDR3 nucleotide sequence: TGTGCCAGCCGCCGGTTTGCAACTAATGAAAAACTGTTTTTT. Translated: CASRRFATNEKLFF.

This clone was observed a single time. The J gene is TRBJ2-7, the V gene TRBV28, with D unresolved. Per germline, CDR1 MDHEN and CDR2 SYDVKM. The V end was cut by 5 bases, the J end by 1 base, with 12 bases between. The CDR3 extends over 14 amino acids. In nucleotides, the CDR3 is TGTGCCAGCAGTCCCAGATCCTCATCCTACGAGCAGTACTTC. It codes for CASSPRSSSYEQYF.

In DNA, the CDR3 is TGTGCCAGCTTAGATCGGGGTTATCAGCCCCAGCATTTT. This codes for CASLDRGYQPQHF. The chain employs TRBV28 and TRBJ1-5; no definite D call. CDR3 length: 13 residues. Deletions cut 8 bases from V and 5 bases from J, with 13 bases between. The V gene's germline CDR1 is MDHEN and CDR2 SYDVKM.

The CDR3 protein is CASSPPRAGTTDTQYF. CDR3 DNA: TGTGCCAGCAGCCCCCCCAGGGCAGGAACCACAGATACGCAGTATTTT. The V and J genes are TRBV7-9 and TRBJ2-3; D might be TRBD1 (5 bases). From germline, CDR1 is SEHNR and CDR2 FQNEAQ (reference sequence). V gave up 5 bases and J gave up 2 bases, with 17 bases separating them. The CDR3 sequence is 16 residues long.

A few counts support this clone. The chain links TRBV5-1 to TRBJ2-7; 8 nucleotides match TRBD2. Germline trimming cut 0 bases from V and 2 bases from J; bases unmatched to any gene: 4. This CDR3 contains 15 residues. The germline gives CDR1 SGHRS, CDR2 YFSETQ. This CDR3 is CASSLVGGGPYEQYF. In nucleotides, the CDR3 is TGCGCCAGCAGCTTGGTTGGCGGGGGGCCCTACGAGCAGTACTTC.

The rearrangement uses TRBV20-1 and TRBJ2-3; D unresolved. Germline CDR1 reads DFQATT; CDR2 reads SNEGSKA (reference sequence). This CDR3 has 11 amino acids. The V end was cut by 4 bases, the J end by 10 bases, with 12 bases between. This chain's CDR3 is CSATIDRAQYF. CDR3 bases: TGCAGTGCTACAATAGACCGGGCGCAGTATTTT.

The CDR3 DNA sequence: TGTGCCAGCCGAGACAGGCCGAACTATGGCTACACCTTC. As protein: CASRDRPNYGYTF. The rearrangement joins TRBV6-5 to TRBJ1-2; weak D call: TRBD1 (6 bases). V shed 8 bases and J shed 2 bases, with 12 bases lying between them. Germline assignment: CDR1 MNHEY and CDR2 SVGAGI. The CDR3 consists of 13 residues.